This T cell receptor beta chain was retrieved from a study of CD8 T cells in ankylosing spondylitis. Whole-study results and caveats: Matched ankylosing spondylitis synovial fluid reportedly showed significant enrichment of disease-linked clones. Reports of some motif variants in reactive arthritis synovial fluid and blood predate this one. Typical of ankylosing spondylitis blood, it appeared, was a TCR beta motif of roughly eight highly homologous variants. Clones linked with disease were CD8+ and fairly uncommon in the peripheral blood.

Library preparation for TCR beta used quantitative 5'-RACE with molecular barcodes. TCRdb reprocessed the 5' RACE reads with MiXCR, giving one entry per CDR3 protein. This table has 670,000 or so distinct CDR3 sequences, roughly 20% appearing once. CDR3 length equals 15 residues. V was shortened by 4 bases and J by 5 bases, with 17 bases between the two germline ends. This clonotype was seen more than once but under ten times. Its target is not known. J is TRBJ1-2 and V is TRBV12-3 or TRBV12-4; D is unresolved. The sample taken for sequencing was blood, either unsorted or a sorted T cell fraction (not recorded which). This TCR derives from a male donor with ankylosing spondylitis. The CDR3 spells CASSSPFGPGYGYTF. The CDR3 DNA is TGTGCCAGCAGTTCCCCATTCGGCCCCGGATATGGCTACACCTTC.